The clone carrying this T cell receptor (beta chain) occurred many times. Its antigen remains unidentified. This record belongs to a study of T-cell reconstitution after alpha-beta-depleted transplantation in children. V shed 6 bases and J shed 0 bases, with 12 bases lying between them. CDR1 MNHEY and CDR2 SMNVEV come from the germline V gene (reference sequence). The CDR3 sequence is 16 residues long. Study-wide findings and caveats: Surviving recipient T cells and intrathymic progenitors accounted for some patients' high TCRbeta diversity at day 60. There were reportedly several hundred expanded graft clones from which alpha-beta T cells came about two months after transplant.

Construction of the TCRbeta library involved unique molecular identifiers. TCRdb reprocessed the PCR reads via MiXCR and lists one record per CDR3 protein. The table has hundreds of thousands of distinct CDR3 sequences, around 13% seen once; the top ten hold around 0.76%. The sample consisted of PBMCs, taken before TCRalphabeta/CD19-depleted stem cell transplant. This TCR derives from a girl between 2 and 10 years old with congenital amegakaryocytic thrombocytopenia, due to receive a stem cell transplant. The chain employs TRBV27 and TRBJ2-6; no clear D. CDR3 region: CASRRTESSGANVLTF. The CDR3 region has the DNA TGTGCCAGCAGAAGGACGGAAAGCTCTGGGGCCAACGTCCTGACTTTC.